Included here is one T cell receptor beta chain sequence, with context. The antigen remains undetermined. The CDR3 spans 13 residues. CDR1 is SGHNT, CDR2 YYREEE, per germline (reference sequence). V was shortened by 0 bases and J by 6 bases, with 10 bases between the two germline ends. This record comes from a study of identifying expanded T cells in peripheral blood. The study, taken as a whole, reports: Across healthy donors, higher total template counts meant significantly greater roughly 2-week count variance.

Some clones are missing from TCRdb's copy, which holds only in-frame ones; the method was immunoSEQ multiplex PCR. The sample has around 94,000 clones; around 88% are singletons. This chain joins TRBV5-4 and TRBJ2-7; the D is unclear. The receptor was derived from a person between 18 and 75 years old in good health. The sample was blood. CDR3 DNA sequence: TGTGCCAGCAGCTTGGGGCTTCTACGCGAGCAGTACTTC. Translation gives CASSLGLLREQYF.